The 9 T cell receptor beta chains below come from one sample, sequenced in a study of shared clonotypes between healthy human individuals (dated by TCRdb to about 2020). Library prep was done by the immunoSEQ multiplex PCR assay. TCRdb took over this immuneACCESS table, retaining in-frame rearrangements with V and J assigned. Such tables are incomplete; in checked studies, under half of the missing clones stem from an unresolved V gene, and the remainder is unexplained. The sample records around 2.5 million clones, 90% to 95% of which are singletons. The leading ten clones occupy more than 0.35% of the sample. Specimen: naive CD4+ T cells from PBMCs. The cell subset or site tag for this specimen amounts to: CD45RA+ positively selected. The source is a man aged 18-30 years in good health. Some clones in this sample may be carry-over from other donors' samples.

V gene TRBV11-3 combines with J gene TRBJ1-5; 9 nucleotides align to TRBD1. CDR1 is SGHNT, CDR2 YENEEA, per germline. V was pared by 3 bases and J by 1 base, with 7 bases of the junction left unmatched. The CDR3 is 17 amino acids. The CDR3 here is CASSFATGGLSNQPQHF. DNA for the CDR3: TGTGCCAGCAGCTTCGCCACAGGGGGCCTGAGCAATCAGCCCCAGCATTTT.

V is TRBV7-2 and J is TRBJ1-2, with 9 bases identical to TRBD1. V lost 4 bases and J lost 6; bases outside the gene matches: 9. The germline gives CDR1 SGHTA, CDR2 FQGNSA. The CDR3 runs 15 residues. The CDR3 coding sequence is TGTGCCAGCAGCTCCCTGACCGGGACAGGGAATGGCTACACCTTC. It encodes CASSSLTGTGNGYTF.

This clone showed up just a few times. The sample contains more than one DNA sequence encoding this CDR3. The V and J genes are TRBV18 and TRBJ1-1, with D unclear. Germline V gene lookup returns CDR1 KGHSH and CDR2 LQKENI. V was shortened by 2 bases and J by 5 bases, with 3 bases between the two germline ends. The CDR3 extends over 11 amino acids. The CDR3 DNA follows: TGTGCCAGCTCACCAGGGACTGAAGCTTTCTTT. Protein sequence: CASSPGTEAFF.

Worth noting for this clone: The sample has other DNA sequences that encode this CDR3 too. The chain carries TRBV9 and TRBJ2-2, with D possibly being TRBD2 (5 bases). CDR3 length equals 14 residues. Deletions cut 2 bases from V and 2 bases from J, with 7 bases between. The germline V gene encodes CDR1 SGDLS and CDR2 YYNGEE. In DNA form, the CDR3 reads TGTGCCAGCAGCGTCCGGGGTAACACCGGGGAGCTGTTTTTT. Amino acids: CASSVRGNTGELFF.

The rearrangement joins TRBV5-4 to TRBJ2-5; D is perhaps TRBD1 (7 bases). The CDR3 totals 15 residues. The ends were cut back, 3 bases at V and 2 bases at J, with 14 bases in the middle. CDR1 and CDR2 from the germline V gene are SGHNT and YYREEE (reference sequence). The CDR3 bases are TGTGCCAGCAGCTCCGCACAGGGGACTCAAGAGACCCAGTACTTC. Encoded protein: CASSSAQGTQETQYF.

V and J are TRBV12-5 and TRBJ2-5; D possibly matches TRBD1 or TRBD2 (5 bases each). Per the germline V gene, CDR1 is LGHNT and CDR2 is FRNRAP. With 1 base removed from V and 5 bases from J, the gap between germline ends came to 17 bases. The CDR3 is made up of 16 amino acids. In DNA, the CDR3 is TGTGCTAGTGGTTTGGGCCCCGGGACGAGGGATGAGACCCAGTACTTC. As protein: CASGLGPGTRDETQYF.

As concerns this clone: The same CDR3 is also encoded by other DNA sequences in this sample. V and J are TRBV5-1 and TRBJ2-2; tentatively, D is TRBD1 or TRBD2 (5 bases each). The germline V and J ends were trimmed by 4 bases and 0 bases, with 10 bases remaining between them. The CDR3 sequence is 15 residues long. Germline-derived CDR1 and CDR2 are SGHRS and YFSETQ. CDR3 amino acids: CASSVGTANTGELFF. DNA of the CDR3: TGCGCCAGCAGCGTTGGGACGGCGAACACCGGGGAGCTGTTTTTT.

This clone appeared a few times. V is TRBV9 and J is TRBJ1-4; 9 bases map to TRBD1. CDR1 and CDR2 (germline): SGDLS, YYNGEE. The CDR3 covers 14 residues. V was pared by 0 bases and J by 7 bases, with 1 base of the junction left unmatched. This CDR3 reads CASSVETGGEKLFF. CDR3 DNA sequence: TGTGCCAGCAGCGTAGAGACAGGGGGTGAAAAACTGTTTTTT.

J is TRBJ2-1 and V is TRBV6-4; 9 bases map to TRBD2. CDR1 is MRHNA, CDR2 SNTAGT, per germline. Trimming cost V 7 bases and J 5 bases; bases outside gene matches: 18. The CDR3 covers 18 residues. The CDR3 loop reads CASNPGLAGNKGDNEQFF. CDR3 nucleotides: TGTGCCAGCAACCCCGGGCTAGCGGGAAATAAGGGCGACAATGAGCAGTTCTTC.